The clone carrying this TCR beta chain has only a few counts. Its antigen is unknown. MiXCR was run by TCRdb on the reads, yielding one entry per CDR3 protein. The table lists under 350,000 distinct CDR3 sequences, around 9.1% of them singletons. This CDR3 is built from 17 residues. Germline V lookup: CDR1 SEHNR, CDR2 FQNEAQ (reference sequence). The trim removed 5 bases at V and 7 bases at J, leaving 18 bases unmatched. These data originate in a study of T cell repertoires in cytomegalovirus infection. Study-level background: It can be stated that public TCR beta signatures indicated CMV infection as well as a matching HLA type.

Study-wide results and caveats: The ex vivo response was dominated by HLA-C-restricted CMV-specific TCR beta clonotypes. Frequencies of public TCR beta families were cumulated, and this identified carriers of CMV plus the relevant HLA.

The rearrangement links TRBV7-9 to TRBJ2-5, with 8 bases identical to TRBD2. This clonotype was obtained from a human donor in good health (CMV status not recorded). Some clones in this sample may be carry-over from other donors' samples. Specimen: PBMCs. This chain's CDR3 is CASSPRLSGGPRGTQYF. Here the CDR3 DNA reads TGTGCCAGCAGCCCCAGACTAAGCGGGGGCCCTCGAGGGACCCAGTACTTC. Together with reference TRBV7-9 and TRBJ2-5, the CDR3 gives the full variable domain: DTGVSQNPRHKITKRGQNVTFRCDPISEHNRLYWYRQTLGQGPEFLTYFQNEAQLEKSRLLSDRFSAERPKGSFSTLEIQRTEQGDSAMYLCASSPRLSGGPRGTQYFGPGTRLLVL.